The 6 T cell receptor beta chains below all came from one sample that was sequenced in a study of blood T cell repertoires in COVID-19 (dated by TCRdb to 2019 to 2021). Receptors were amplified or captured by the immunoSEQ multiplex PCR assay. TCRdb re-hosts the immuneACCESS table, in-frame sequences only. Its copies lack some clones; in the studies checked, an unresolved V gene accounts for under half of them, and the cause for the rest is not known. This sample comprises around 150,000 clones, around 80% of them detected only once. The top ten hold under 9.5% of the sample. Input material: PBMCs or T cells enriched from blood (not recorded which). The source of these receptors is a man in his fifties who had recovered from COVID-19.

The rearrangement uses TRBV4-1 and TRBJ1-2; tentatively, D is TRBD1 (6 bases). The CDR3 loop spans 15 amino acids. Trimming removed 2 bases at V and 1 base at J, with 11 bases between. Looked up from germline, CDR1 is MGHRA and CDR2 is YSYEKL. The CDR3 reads CASSQSTGLNYGYTF. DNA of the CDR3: TGCGCCAGCAGCCAATCGACAGGACTTAACTATGGCTACACCTTC.

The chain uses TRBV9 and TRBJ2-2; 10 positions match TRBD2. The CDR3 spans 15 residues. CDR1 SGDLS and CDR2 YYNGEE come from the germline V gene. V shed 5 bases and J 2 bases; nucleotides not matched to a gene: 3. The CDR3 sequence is CASRPSGGNTGELFF. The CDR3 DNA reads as TGTGCCAGCAGGCCTAGCGGGGGCAACACCGGGGAGCTGTTTTTT.

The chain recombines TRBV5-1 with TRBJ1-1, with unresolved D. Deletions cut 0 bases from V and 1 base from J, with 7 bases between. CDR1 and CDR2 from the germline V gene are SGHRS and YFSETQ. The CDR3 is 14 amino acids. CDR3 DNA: TGCGCCAGCAGCTTGGCTCCCGGGAACACTGAAGCTTTCTTT. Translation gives CASSLAPGNTEAFF.

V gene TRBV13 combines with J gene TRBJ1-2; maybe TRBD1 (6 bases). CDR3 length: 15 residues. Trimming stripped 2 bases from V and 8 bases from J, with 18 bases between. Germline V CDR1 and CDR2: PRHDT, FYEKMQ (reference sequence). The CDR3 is CASSLSFSGARGYTF. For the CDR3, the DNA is TGTGCCAGCAGCTTAAGTTTTTCAGGGGCGCGAGGCTACACCTTC.

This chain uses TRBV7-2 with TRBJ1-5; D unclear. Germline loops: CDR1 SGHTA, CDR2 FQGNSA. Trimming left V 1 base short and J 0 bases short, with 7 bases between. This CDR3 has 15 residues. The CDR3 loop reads CASSLVQTSNQPQHF. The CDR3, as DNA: TGTGCCAGCAGCTTAGTACAGACTAGCAATCAGCCCCAGCATTTT.

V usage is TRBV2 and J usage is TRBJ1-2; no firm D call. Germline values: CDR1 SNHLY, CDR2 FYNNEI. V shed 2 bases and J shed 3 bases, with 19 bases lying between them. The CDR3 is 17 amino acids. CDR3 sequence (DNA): TGTGCCAGCAGTGAAATCCCTGGTCGACCGACTGACTATGGCTACACCTTC. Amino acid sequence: CASSEIPGRPTDYGYTF.